This T cell receptor (beta chain) was captured by sequencing in a study of blood T cell repertoires in COVID-19. Participants were aged 18 to 89 years from 20 to 30 US areas. Each recovered donor of Cohort 3 presented with two negative PCRs, clearance, or symptom resolution. Only in-frame clones appear in the TCRdb table, and some are missing; sequencing was by immunoSEQ multiplex PCR. Here the sample spans 150,000 to 200,000 clones, around 91% being singletons. V lost 3 bases to trimming and J lost 0 bases; unmatched junction nucleotides: 5. The CDR3 has 15 residues. From germline, CDR1 is SGDLS and CDR2 YYNGEE.

V is TRBV9 and J is TRBJ1-2; TRBD1 matches at 7 bases. The TCR comes from a woman aged 18-29 years who had recovered from COVID-19. Sequencing input: PBMCs or T cells enriched from blood (not recorded which). For the CDR3, the DNA is TGTGCCAGCAGCGCCAGACAGGGTTCTAACTATGGCTACACCTTC. This encodes CASSARQGSNYGYTF.